The entry below gives a single TCR beta chain sequence along with its context. Original processing methods: Using reference gene primer amplification, nucleated cell counts were estimated. Produced via immunoSEQ multiplex PCR; TCRdb's table is partial and in-frame only. That table furnishes V, J and clone size, whereas the DNA furnished D and trimming. Among 130,000 to 150,000 clones listed, approximately 80% were seen once. Germline assignment: CDR1 SEHNR and CDR2 FQNEAQ (reference sequence). This CDR3 spans 16 amino acids. J was trimmed by 4 bases and V by 6 bases; bases with no gene match: 12. This sample is part of a study of blood T cell repertoires in COVID-19. At the level of the study: Samples taken during acute and convalescent COVID-19 were collected in the United States, Italy and Spain. T cells, B-cell-depleted T cells, or PBMCs supplied cDNA or gDNA.

This sequence joins TRBV7-9 and TRBJ1-5, with TRBD1 matching 7 bases. This receptor was obtained from a human donor in a cohort sampled during active COVID-19. The specimen was peripheral blood. The CDR3 coding sequence is TGTGCCAGCAGTCATAGCTCGGAGGGGGCAAATCAGCCCCAGCATTTT. Amino acid sequence: CASSHSSEGANQPQHF.